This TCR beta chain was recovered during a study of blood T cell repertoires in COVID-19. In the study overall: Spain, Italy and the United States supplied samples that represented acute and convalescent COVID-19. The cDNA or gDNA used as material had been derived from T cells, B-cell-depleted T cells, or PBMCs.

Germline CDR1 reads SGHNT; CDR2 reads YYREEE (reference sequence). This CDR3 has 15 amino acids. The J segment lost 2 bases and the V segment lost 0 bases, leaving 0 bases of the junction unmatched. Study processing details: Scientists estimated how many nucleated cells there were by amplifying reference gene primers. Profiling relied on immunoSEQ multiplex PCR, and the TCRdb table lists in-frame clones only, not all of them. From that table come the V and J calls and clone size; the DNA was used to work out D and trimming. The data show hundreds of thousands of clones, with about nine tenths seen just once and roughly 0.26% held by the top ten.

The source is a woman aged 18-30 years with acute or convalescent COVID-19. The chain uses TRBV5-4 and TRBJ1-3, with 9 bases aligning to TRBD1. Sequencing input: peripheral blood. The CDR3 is CASSLGTGAGNTIYF. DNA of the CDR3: TGTGCCAGCAGCTTGGGGACAGGGGCTGGAAACACCATATATTTT.